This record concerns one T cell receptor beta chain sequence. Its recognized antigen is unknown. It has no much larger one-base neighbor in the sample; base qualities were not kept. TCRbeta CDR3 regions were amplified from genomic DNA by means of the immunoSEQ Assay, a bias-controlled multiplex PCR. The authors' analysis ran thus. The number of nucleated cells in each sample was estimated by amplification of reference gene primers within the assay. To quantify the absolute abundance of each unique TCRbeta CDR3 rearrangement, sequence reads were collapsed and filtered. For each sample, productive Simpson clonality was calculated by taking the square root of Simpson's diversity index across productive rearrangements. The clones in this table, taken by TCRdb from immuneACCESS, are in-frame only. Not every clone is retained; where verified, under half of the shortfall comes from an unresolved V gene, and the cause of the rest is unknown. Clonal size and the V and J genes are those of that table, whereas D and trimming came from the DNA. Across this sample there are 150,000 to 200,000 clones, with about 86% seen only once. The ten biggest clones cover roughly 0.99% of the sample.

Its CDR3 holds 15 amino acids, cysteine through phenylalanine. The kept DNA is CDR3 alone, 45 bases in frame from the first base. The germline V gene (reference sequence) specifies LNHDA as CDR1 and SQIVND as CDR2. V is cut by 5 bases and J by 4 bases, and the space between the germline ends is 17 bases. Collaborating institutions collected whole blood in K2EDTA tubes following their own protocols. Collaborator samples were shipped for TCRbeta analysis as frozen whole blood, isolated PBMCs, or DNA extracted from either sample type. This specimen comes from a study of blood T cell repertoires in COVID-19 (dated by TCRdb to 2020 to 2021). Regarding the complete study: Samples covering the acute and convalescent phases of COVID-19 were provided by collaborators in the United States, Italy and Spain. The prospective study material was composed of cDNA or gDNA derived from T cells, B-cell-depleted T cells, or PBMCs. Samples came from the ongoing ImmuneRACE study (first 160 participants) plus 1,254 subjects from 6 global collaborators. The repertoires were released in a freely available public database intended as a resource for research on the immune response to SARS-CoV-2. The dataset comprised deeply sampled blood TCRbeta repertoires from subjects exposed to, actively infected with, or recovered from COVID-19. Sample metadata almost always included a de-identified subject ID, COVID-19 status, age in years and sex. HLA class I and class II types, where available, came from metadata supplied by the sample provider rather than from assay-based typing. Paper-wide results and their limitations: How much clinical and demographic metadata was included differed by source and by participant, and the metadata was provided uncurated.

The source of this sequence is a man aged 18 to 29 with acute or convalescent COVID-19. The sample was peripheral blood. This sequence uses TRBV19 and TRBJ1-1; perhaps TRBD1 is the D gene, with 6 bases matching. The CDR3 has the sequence CASSPQQGIGTEAFF. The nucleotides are TGTGCCAGTAGTCCACAACAGGGTATAGGCACTGAAGCTTTCTTT.